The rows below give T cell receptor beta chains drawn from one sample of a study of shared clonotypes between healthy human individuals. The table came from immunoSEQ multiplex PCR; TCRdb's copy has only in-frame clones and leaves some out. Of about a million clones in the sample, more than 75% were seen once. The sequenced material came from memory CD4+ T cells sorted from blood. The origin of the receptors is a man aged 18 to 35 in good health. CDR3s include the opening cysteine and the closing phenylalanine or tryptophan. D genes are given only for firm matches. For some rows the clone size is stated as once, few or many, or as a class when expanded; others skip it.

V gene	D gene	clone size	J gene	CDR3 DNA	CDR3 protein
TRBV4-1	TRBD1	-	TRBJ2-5	TGCGCCAGCAGCCAGGCGGGACAGGGGTGGGGAGAGACCCAGTACTTC	CASSQAGQGWGETQYF
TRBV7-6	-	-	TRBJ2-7	TGTGCCAGCAGTCAAGGGACGGGATTTGCCTACGAGCAGTACTTC	CASSQGTGFAYEQYF
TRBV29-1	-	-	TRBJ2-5	TGCAGCGTTGGGGGGGACGGAGGGGAGACCCAGTACTTC	CSVGGDGGETQYF
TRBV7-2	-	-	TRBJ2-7	TGTGCCAGCAGCTTAACTACAGGACCCTACGAGCAGTACTTC	CASSLTTGPYEQYF
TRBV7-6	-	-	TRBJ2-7	TGTGCCAGCAGCTTCCAGGGGGGTTCAGGCGAGCAGTACTTC	CASSFQGGSGEQYF
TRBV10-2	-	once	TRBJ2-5	TGCGCCAGCAGTGAGTCATCGACAGGTCAGGCTCACTCCCCCTGGGCCCAGTACTTC	CASSESSTGQAHSPWAQYF
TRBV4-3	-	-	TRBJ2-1	TGCGCCAGCAGACTGTCCGTCAGCTCCTACAATGAGCAGTTCTTC	CASRLSVSSYNEQFF
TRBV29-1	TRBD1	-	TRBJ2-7	TGCAGCGTTGAAGCAGAGACAGGGGGCAGGTACGAGCAGTACTTC	CSVEAETGGRYEQYF
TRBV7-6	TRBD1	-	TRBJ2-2	TGTGCCAGCAGCTTAGCTCCACCGGGACAGGGTCGAGACGGGGAGCTGTTTTTT	CASSLAPPGQGRDGELFF
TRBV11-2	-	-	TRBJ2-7	TGTGCCAGCAGCGCGGGGTCTGGGGGAGGACGGGAGCAGTACTTC	CASSAGSGGGREQYF
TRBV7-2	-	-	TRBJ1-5	TGTGCCAGCAGCTTAGTGGGGGCAGGTAGTCAGCCCCAGCATTTT	CASSLVGAGSQPQHF
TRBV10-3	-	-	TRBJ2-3	TGTGCCATCAGTGCTGGCGGCACAGATACGCAGTATTTT	CAISAGGTDTQYF
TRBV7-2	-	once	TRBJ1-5	TGTGCCAGCAGCTTAGCTATCAGAACTCTGCAGCCCCAGCATTTT	CASSLAIRTLQPQHF
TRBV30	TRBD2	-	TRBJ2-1	TGTGCCTGGAGTGTACCCTGGACTAGCGGGCGACTGTACAATGAGCAGTTCTTC	CAWSVPWTSGRLYNEQFF
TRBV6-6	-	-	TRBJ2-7	TGTGCCAGCAGCCGGTGGGTAGAGCAGTACTTC	CASSRWVEQYF
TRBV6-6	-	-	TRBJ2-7	TGTGCCAGCAGTTCGGCCCGGCCCTACGAGCAGTACTTC	CASSSARPYEQYF
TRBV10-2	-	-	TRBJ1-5	TGCGCCAGCAGTGAGTCGCAAGCTCGCCAGCCCCAGCATTTT	CASSESQARQPQHF
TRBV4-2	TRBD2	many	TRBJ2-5	TGTGCCAGCAGCCAAGACCTCCGCGGGGGAACCGGAGGAGAGACCCAGTACTTC	CASSQDLRGGTGGETQYF
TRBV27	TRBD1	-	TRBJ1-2	TGTGCCAGCACCTCGAAGGGGGCTGGCTACACCTTC	CASTSKGAGYTF
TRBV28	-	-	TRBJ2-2	TGTGCCAGCAGCCCCCAACAGATAGGGGAGCTGTTTTTT	CASSPQQIGELFF
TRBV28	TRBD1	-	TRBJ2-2	TGTGCCAGCAGGCGGACAGGGGGAAACACCGGGGAGCTGTTTTTT	CASRRTGGNTGELFF
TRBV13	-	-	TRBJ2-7	TGTGCCAGCAGCTTACGGCGGAATGATAACAGGGACTACGAGCAGTACTTC	CASSLRRNDNRDYEQYF
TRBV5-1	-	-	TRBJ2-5	TGCGCCAGCAGCGGGACGGCCCAAGAGACCCAGTACTTC	CASSGTAQETQYF
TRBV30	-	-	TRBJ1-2	TGTGCCTGGACCCACTCGAGGGGGGCGTCGGGTAATCGCGGCTACACCTTC	CAWTHSRGASGNRGYTF
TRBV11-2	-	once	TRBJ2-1	TGTGCCAGCAGCTTTGGTTTCGGGTTGTGGAATGAGCAGTTCTTC	CASSFGFGLWNEQFF
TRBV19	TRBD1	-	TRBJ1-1	TGTGCCAGTAGACCGGGACAGAAGAACACTGAAGCTTTCTTT	CASRPGQKNTEAFF
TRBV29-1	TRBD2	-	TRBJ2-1	TGCAGCGTTGAAACTAGCGGGGCCCGGGCGGGGGAGCAGTTCTTC	CSVETSGARAGEQFF
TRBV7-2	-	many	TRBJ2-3	TGTGCCAGCAGCGCTGTCACAGATACGCAGTATTTT	CASSAVTDTQYF
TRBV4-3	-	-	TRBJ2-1	TGCGCCAGCAGCCAAGATCGGACCGGGAGCTCCTACAATGAGCAGTTCTTC	CASSQDRTGSSYNEQFF